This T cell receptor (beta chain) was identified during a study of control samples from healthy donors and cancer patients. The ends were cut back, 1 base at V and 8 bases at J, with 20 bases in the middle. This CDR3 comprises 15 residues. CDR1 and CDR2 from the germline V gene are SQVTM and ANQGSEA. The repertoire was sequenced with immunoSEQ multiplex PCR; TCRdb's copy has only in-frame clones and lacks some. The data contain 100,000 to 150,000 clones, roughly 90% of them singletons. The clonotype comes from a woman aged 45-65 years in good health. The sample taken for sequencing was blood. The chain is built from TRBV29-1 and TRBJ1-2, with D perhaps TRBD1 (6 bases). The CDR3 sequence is CSVEVSDSGVQGYTF. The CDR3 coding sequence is TGCAGCGTTGAAGTATCGGACAGCGGCGTGCAGGGCTACACCTTC.